Reported below is one T cell receptor (beta chain). It lacks a known antigen. Nothing much larger sits one base from this clone, and base qualities are not available. The data stem from a study of blood T cell repertoires in COVID-19 (dated by TCRdb to about 2020). Regarding the research as a whole: The collaborator samples originated in the United States, Italy and Spain and spanned the acute and convalescent phases of COVID-19. The prospective study material was composed of cDNA or gDNA derived from T cells, B-cell-depleted T cells, or PBMCs. Deeply sampled blood TCRbeta repertoires from subjects exposed to, actively infected with, or recovered from COVID-19 were included in the dataset. The repertoires were made available in a free public database intended to serve as a resource for research on the immune response to SARS-CoV-2. Samples came from the ongoing ImmuneRACE study (first 160 participants) plus 1,254 subjects from 6 global collaborators. Nearly every sample came with metadata listing a de-identified subject ID, COVID-19 status, age in years and sex. Where available, HLA class I and class II types were taken from metadata supplied by the sample provider and were not determined by assay-based typing. Summary of the overall study and its limitations: Clinical and demographic metadata were provided uncurated, with the amount varying by source and participant.

The immunoSEQ Assay, a bias-controlled multiplex PCR, was used to amplify TCRbeta CDR3 regions from genomic DNA. Turning to the authors' computational methods: Nucleated cell counts per sample were estimated from amplification of reference gene primers within the assay. To quantify the absolute abundance of each unique TCRbeta CDR3 rearrangement, sequence reads were collapsed and filtered. Productive Simpson clonality was computed per sample as the square root of Simpson's diversity index over productive rearrangements. Drawn from immuneACCESS, this table holds only the in-frame rearrangements with V and J called that TCRdb kept. Clones are partly lost; checked studies trace under half to an unresolved V gene and leave the rest unexplained. V, J and clone size reflect that table, while D and trimming were determined from the DNA. Recorded for this sample are 210,000 or so clones; around 80% of them occurred a single time. The top ten clones comprise 0.95% to 1.5% of the sample.

At one collaborating source in Seattle, patients were enrolled during active infection and were followed longitudinally through the course of disease. Each collaborating institution followed its own protocols to collect whole blood in K2EDTA tubes. For TCRbeta analysis, collaborators shipped samples as frozen whole blood, isolated PBMCs, or DNA extracted from either of those sample types. The germline V end is reduced by 7 bases and the J end by 1 base; junction bases left unmatched: 10. Via the germline V gene (reference sequence), CDR1 is SEHNR and CDR2 FQNEAQ. Including the terminal cysteine and phenylalanine, the CDR3 comprises 16 residues. The retained sequence is limited to the CDR3, 48 bases, with the frame set at the first base.

The origin of this receptor is a woman aged 25-40 years with COVID-19, enrolled during active disease. The chain joins TRBV7-9 to TRBJ2-1; TRBD2 matches 7 bases in the middle. The specimen sequenced was peripheral blood. The CDR3 reads as follows: CASTPPGGSSYNEQFF. The DNA reads as follows: TGTGCCAGCACCCCCCCCGGCGGGAGTTCCTACAATGAGCAGTTCTTC.